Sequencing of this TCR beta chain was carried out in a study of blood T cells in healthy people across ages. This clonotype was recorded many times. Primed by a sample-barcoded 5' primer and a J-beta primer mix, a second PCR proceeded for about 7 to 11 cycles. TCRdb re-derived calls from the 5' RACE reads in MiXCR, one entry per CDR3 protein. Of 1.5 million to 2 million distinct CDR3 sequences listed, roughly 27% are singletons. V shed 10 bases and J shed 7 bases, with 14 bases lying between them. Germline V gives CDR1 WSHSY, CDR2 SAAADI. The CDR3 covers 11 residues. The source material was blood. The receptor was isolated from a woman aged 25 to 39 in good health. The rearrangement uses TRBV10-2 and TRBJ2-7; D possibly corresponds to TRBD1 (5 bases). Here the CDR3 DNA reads TGCGCCACCAAAACAGGCCGGGAGCAGTACTTC. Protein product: CATKTGREQYF.